This T cell receptor beta chain is from a study of blood T cell repertoires in COVID-19. Study as a whole: The United States, Italy and Spain were the sources of the acute and convalescent COVID-19 samples. Sources were T cells, B-cell-depleted T cells, or PBMCs; the material itself was cDNA or gDNA.

In the authors' workflow: Amplification from reference gene primers served as the basis for estimated nucleated cell counts. Data came from immunoSEQ multiplex PCR; TCRdb stores just in-frame clones and leaves some out. V and J calls and clone size are copied from that table; D and trimming were computed from the DNA. The sample shows about 240,000 clones, 70% to 85% of them seen only once. Sequencing used peripheral blood. The sequence derives from an elderly woman with acute or convalescent COVID-19.

The CDR3 DNA follows: TGTGCCAGCAGCCCGGCGGGGGGTGCCAAAAACATTCAGTACTTC. This translates into CASSPAGGAKNIQYF. This chain connects TRBV2 to TRBJ2-4; 8 nucleotides match TRBD2. With V trimmed by 6 bases and J by 1 base, 5 bases remained unmatched. The germline V gene has CDR1 SNHLY and CDR2 FYNNEI. The CDR3 spans 15 residues.